One and the same sample provided the 5 T cell receptor beta chains below, sequenced in a study of T cell repertoires in cytomegalovirus infection. TCRdb independently ran MiXCR on the reads; one entry per CDR3 protein. The table includes about 920,000 distinct CDR3 sequences, around 31% detected once. Their antigens remain unidentified. Sample: cultured CD8+ T cells from PBMCs, taken from culture after CMV antigen stimulation. These receptors came from a human donor in good health (CMV status not recorded). Some clones in this sample may be carry-over from other donors' samples.

This chain uses TRBV18 with TRBJ1-6; D gene uncertain. The CDR3 has 17 residues. V lost 3 bases and J 2 bases, leaving 14 bases between the germline ends. Looked up from germline, CDR1 is KGHSH and CDR2 is LQKENI. The CDR3 loop reads CASSPPGEGTYNSPLHF. As DNA, the CDR3 is TGTGCCAGCTCACCCCCGGGAGAGGGAACCTATAATTCACCCCTCCACTTT.

The V gene is TRBV18, the J gene TRBJ2-3; no definite D call. CDR1 is KGHSH, CDR2 LQKENI, per germline. Trimming pared 0 bases from V and 0 bases from J, leaving 7 bases between. There are 15 residues in the CDR3. The CDR3 is CASSPPTESTDTQYF. As DNA, the CDR3 is TGTGCCAGCTCACCACCGACTGAAAGCACAGATACGCAGTATTTT. Full variable domain (remainder filled in from reference TRBV18 and TRBJ2-3): NAGVMQNPRHLVRRRGQEARLRCSPMKGHSHVYWYRQLPEEGLKFMVYLQKENIIDESGMPKERFSAEFPKEGPSILRIQQVVRGDSAAYFCASSPPTESTDTQYFGPGTRLTVL.

A remark on this clonotype: Relative to the germline gene, one junction end is altered; a read error may explain this. CDR3 bases: TGTGTCAGCATCCCAGGAGACAGTAGCCAAGAGACCCAGTACTTC. Translated, it gives CVSIPGDSSQETQYF. The chain couples TRBV12-3 or TRBV12-4 to TRBJ2-5; TRBD1 is a possible D gene (5 bases). This CDR3 spans 15 amino acids.

This clonotype was detected a few times. This sequence joins TRBV7-9 and TRBJ2-1; 9 bases agree with TRBD1. CDR3 size: 15 residues. CDR1 is SEHNR and CDR2 is FQNEAQ in the germline V gene (reference sequence). After removal of 5 bases from V and 8 bases from J, the junction contained 10 bases not matched to a gene. Here the CDR3 reads CASSPRTGEGYEQFF. The CDR3 nucleotides are TGTGCCAGCAGCCCAAGGACAGGGGAGGGGTATGAGCAGTTCTTC.

The chain recombines TRBV27 with TRBJ2-1; 14 bases match TRBD2. The V gene end was trimmed by 5 bases and the J gene end by 3 bases; junction bases not matched to a gene: 9. Germline CDR1 MNHEY, CDR2 SMNVEV (reference sequence). CDR3 size: 18 residues. The CDR3 DNA reads TGTGCCAGCAGTCCCGGACTAGCGGGGGGACCGTTCTACAATGAGCAGTTCTTC. This translates into CASSPGLAGGPFYNEQFF.